Below, 5 T cell receptor beta chains from the same sample are listed, as sequenced in a study of control samples from healthy donors and cancer patients. The data were produced by immunoSEQ multiplex PCR, yet TCRdb's version contains in-frame clones alone and is incomplete. Of around 110,000 clones listed, roughly 91% are singletons. Sequencing was done on a sample of blood. The receptors come from a woman aged 70-85 years in good health.

This clone was picked up one time. This chain uses TRBV25-1 with TRBJ2-7; the match to TRBD1 covers 7 bases. Germline CDR1 and CDR2: MGHDK and SYGVNS. V lost 6 bases to trimming and J lost 3 bases; unmatched junction nucleotides: 8. CDR3 size: 14 residues. For the CDR3, the DNA is TGTGCCAGCAGGGAGACAGGGAAGTTCTACGAGCAGTACTTC. Translated: CASRETGKFYEQYF.

The rearrangement links TRBV7-9 to TRBJ1-1; D remains unclear. Germline assignment: CDR1 SEHNR and CDR2 FQNEAQ (reference sequence). Trimming cost V 5 bases and J 6 bases, with 13 bases left between them. This CDR3 comprises 13 residues. The CDR3: CASSPTQYPEAFF. CDR3 in DNA: TGTGCCAGCAGCCCGACTCAATACCCTGAAGCTTTCTTT.

This rearrangement joins TRBV27 to TRBJ2-5; unclear D gene. Germline V CDR1 and CDR2: MNHEY, SMNVEV (reference sequence). The V and J ends lost 8 bases and 4 bases respectively, with 8 bases between them. The CDR3 has 11 residues. The DNA of the CDR3 is TGTGCCAGCCGTCGGTTAGAGACCCAGTACTTC. Protein: CASRRLETQYF.

This clone was detected once. V and J are TRBV7-9 and TRBJ2-7; D remains ambiguous. CDR1 is SEHNR and CDR2 is FQNEAQ in the germline V gene (reference sequence). This CDR3 is 12 amino acids long. Between the trimmed V and J ends, which lost 5 bases and 3 bases, there was a span of 8 bases. Here the CDR3 reads CASSLKDYEQYF. As DNA, the CDR3 is TGTGCCAGCAGCCTCAAGGACTACGAGCAGTACTTC.

J is TRBJ2-1 and V is TRBV5-1, with TRBD2 matching 13 bases. There are 15 residues in the CDR3. Germline values: CDR1 SGHRS, CDR2 YFSETQ. V dropped 4 bases and J dropped 7; count of bases not matched to a gene: 5. CDR3: CASSQLAGGPNEQFF. CDR3 DNA sequence: TGCGCCAGCAGCCAACTAGCGGGGGGGCCGAATGAGCAGTTCTTC.